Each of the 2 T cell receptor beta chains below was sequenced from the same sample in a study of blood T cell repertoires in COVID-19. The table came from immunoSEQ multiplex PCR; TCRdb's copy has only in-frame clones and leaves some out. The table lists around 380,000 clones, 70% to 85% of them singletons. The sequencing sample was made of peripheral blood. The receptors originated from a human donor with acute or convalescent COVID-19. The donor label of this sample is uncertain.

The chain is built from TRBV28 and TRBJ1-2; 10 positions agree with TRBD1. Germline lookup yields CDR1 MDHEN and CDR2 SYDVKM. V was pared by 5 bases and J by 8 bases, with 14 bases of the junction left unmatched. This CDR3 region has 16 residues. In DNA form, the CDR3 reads TGTGCCAGCAGTGAAGTCGGGACAGGGGAATTTAGAGGCTACACCTTC. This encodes CASSEVGTGEFRGYTF.

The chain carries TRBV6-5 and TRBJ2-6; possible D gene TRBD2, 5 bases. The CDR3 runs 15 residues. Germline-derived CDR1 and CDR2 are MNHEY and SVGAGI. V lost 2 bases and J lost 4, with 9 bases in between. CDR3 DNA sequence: TGTGCCAGCAGTTACACCGGGGTCGGGGCCAACGTCCTGACTTTC. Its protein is CASSYTGVGANVLTF.